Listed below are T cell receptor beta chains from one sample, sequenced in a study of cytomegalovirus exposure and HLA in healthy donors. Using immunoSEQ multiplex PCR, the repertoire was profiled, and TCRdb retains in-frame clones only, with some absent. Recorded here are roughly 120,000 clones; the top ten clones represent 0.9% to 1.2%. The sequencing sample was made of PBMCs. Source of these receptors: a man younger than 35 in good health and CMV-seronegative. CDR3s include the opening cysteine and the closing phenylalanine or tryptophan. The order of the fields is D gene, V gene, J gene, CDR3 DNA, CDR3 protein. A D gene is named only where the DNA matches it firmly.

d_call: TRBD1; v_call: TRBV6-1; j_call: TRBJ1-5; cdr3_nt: TGTGCCAGCAGTTTCGGGACAGGACACAATCAGCCCCAGCATTTT; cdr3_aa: CASSFGTGHNQPQHF
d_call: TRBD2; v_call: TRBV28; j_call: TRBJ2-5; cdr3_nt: TGTGCCAGCAGTTTCGGACTAGCGGGAGAGGGGGCCCAAGAGACCCAGTACTTC; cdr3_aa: CASSFGLAGEGAQETQYF
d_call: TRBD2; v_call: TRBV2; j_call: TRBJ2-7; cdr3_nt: TGTGCCAGCAGCCAGCGGGAGGACTACGAGCAGTACTTC; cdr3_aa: CASSQREDYEQYF
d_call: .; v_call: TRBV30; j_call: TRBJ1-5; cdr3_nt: TGTGCCTGGCGTGAAATTGGGCCCCGCAATCAGCCCCAGCATTTT; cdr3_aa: CAWREIGPRNQPQHF
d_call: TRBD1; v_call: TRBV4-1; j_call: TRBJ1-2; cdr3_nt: TGCGCCAGCAGCCAAGCACCGGGACAGGGACTCTTC; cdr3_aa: CASSQAPGQGLF
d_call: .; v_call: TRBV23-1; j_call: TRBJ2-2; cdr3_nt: TGCGCCAGCAAGGTGGTATTGGACACCCAGTCGAACACCGGGGAGCTGTTTTTT; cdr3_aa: CASKVVLDTQSNTGELFF
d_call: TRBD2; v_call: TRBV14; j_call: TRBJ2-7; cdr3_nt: TGTGCCAGCAGCCGCGTCGCGGGAGCGGTTCAGTACTTC; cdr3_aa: CASSRVAGAVQYF
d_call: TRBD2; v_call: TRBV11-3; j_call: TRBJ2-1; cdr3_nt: TGTGCCAGCAGCTTAGATCGTTCCCTAGCGGGAGGGCAGTTCTTC; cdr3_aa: CASSLDRSLAGGQFF
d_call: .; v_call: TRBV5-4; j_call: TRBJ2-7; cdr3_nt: TGTGCCAGCAGCTTGGTAGGGGCGCCGACCTACGAGCAGTACTTC; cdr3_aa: CASSLVGAPTYEQYF
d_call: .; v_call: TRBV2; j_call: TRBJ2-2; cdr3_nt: TGTGCCAGCAGTGAAGCGGGAGTTGAGGTCACCGGGGAGCTGTTTTTT; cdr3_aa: CASSEAGVEVTGELFF
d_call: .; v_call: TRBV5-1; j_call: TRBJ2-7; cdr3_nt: TGCGCCAGCAGCTTGGCCCTGGGGGCGATTAGCTACGAGCAGTACTTC; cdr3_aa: CASSLALGAISYEQYF
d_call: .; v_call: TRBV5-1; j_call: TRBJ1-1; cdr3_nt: TGCGCCAGCAGCTTGGCCGCGGCTAGTATGAACACTGAAGCTTTCTTT; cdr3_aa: CASSLAAASMNTEAFF
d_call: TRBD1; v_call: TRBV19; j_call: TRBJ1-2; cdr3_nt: TGTGCCAGTAGTCCCGGAACGCGAGACAGGGGACGGTCTGGCTACACCTTC; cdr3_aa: CASSPGTRDRGRSGYTF
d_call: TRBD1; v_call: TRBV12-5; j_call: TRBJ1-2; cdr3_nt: TGTGCTAGTGGTTTGGTAACGGGGACAGCCCGATTACCTCTTGGCTACACCTTC; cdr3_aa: CASGLVTGTARLPLGYTF
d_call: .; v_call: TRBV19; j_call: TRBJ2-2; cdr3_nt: TGTGCCAGTAGTACCCTAGCGTCGAACACCGGGGAGCTGTTTTTT; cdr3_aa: CASSTLASNTGELFF
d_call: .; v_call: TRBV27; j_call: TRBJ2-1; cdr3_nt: TGTGCCAGCAGTCCGCTAGGCAACAATGAGCAGTTCTTC; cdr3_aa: CASSPLGNNEQFF
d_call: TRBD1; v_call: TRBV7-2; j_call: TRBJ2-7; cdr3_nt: TGTGCCAGCAGCCCAGGGGGCGTCTCCTACGAGCAGTACTTC; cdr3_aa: CASSPGGVSYEQYF
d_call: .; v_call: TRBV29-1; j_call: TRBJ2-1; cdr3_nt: TGCAGCGCATCGGACGGGACTTTCAATGAGCAGTTCTTC; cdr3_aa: CSASDGTFNEQFF
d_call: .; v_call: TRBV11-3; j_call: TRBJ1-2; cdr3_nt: TGTGCCAGCAGCTTAGACAGGGGTGGCTACACCTTC; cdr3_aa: CASSLDRGGYTF
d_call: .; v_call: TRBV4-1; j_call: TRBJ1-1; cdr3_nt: TGCGCCAGCAGCCAAGCTCTTTTTGACCGGGGAAACACTGAAGCTTTCTTT; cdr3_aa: CASSQALFDRGNTEAFF
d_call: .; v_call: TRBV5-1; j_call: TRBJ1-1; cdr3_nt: TGCGCCAGCAGCTTGGGGACAAATACTGAAGCTTTCTTT; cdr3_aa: CASSLGTNTEAFF
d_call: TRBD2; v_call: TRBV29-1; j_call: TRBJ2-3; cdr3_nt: TGCAGCGTGATCGGACTAGCGGGGGGTAGATTGGGCACAGATACGCAGTATTTT; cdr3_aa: CSVIGLAGGRLGTDTQYF
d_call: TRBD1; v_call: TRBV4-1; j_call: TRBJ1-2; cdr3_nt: TGCGCCAGCAGCCACCCCGGACAGGGCTTAAACTATGGCTACACCTTC; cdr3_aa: CASSHPGQGLNYGYTF
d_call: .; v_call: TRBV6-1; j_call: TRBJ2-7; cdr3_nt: TGTGCCAGCAATACAGGGTCCTCCTACGAGCAGTACTTC; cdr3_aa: CASNTGSSYEQYF
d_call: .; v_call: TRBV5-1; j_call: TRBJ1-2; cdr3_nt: TGCGCCAGCAGCCCAACATCGGGGGGCAATGGCTACACCTTC; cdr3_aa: CASSPTSGGNGYTF
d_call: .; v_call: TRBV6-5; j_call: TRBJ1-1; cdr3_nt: TGTGCCAGCAGTTTTCGTTCGGGGGTTTCGAACACTGAAGCTTTCTTT; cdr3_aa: CASSFRSGVSNTEAFF
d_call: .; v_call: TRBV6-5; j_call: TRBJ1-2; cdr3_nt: TGTGCCAGCTCCCCTCGAGAACGTCCCTATGGCTACACCTTC; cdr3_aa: CASSPRERPYGYTF
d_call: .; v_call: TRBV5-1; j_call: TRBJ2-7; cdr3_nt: TGCGCCAGCAGCTCCGGGACATACGCTTCCTACGAGCAGTACTTC; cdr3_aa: CASSSGTYASYEQYF
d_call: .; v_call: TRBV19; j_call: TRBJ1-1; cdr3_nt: TGTGCCAGTAGTATAGTTGGGCAGGGTGATGAAGCTTTCTTT; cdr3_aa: CASSIVGQGDEAFF
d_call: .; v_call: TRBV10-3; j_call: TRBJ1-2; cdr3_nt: TGTGCCATCAGTGAGTTAAGGGGCAAGGACTATGGCTACACCTTC; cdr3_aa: CAISELRGKDYGYTF
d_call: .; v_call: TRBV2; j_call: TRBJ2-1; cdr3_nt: TGTGCCAGCAAGTTTGACAGATTACCCTCCTACAATGAGCAGTTCTTC; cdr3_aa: CASKFDRLPSYNEQFF
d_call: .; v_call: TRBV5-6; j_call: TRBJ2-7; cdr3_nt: TGTGCCAGCAGCCATAAATTCAGGGGCGGGTACGAGCAGTACTTC; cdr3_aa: CASSHKFRGGYEQYF
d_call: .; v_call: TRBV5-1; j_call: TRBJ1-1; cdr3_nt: TGCGCCAGCAGCTACGGAACTCTGAGACAGACTAGGGACACTGAAGCTTTCTTT; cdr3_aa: CASSYGTLRQTRDTEAFF
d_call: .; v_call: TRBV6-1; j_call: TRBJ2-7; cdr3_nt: TGTGCCAGCAGGGAGGGGTACTACGAGCAGTACTTC; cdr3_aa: CASREGYYEQYF
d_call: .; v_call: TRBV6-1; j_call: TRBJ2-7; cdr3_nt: TGTGCCAGCAGTGAAAGGGGGACCAACGAGCAGTACTTC; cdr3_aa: CASSERGTNEQYF
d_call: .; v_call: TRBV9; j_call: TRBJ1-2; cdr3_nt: TGTGCCAGCAGCGTAGCTGGGGGGGCCTATGGCTACACCTTC; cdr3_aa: CASSVAGGAYGYTF
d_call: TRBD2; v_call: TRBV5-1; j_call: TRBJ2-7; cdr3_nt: TGCGCCAGCAGTCGGGGGGGGGATCCCTACGAGCAGTACTTC; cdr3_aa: CASSRGGDPYEQYF
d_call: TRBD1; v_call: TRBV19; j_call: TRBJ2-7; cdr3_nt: TGTGCCAGTAGGGACAGGGGGAGCTCCTACGAGCAGTACTTC; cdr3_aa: CASRDRGSSYEQYF
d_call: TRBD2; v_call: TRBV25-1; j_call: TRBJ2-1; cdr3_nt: TGTGCCAGCAGGGGACTAGCGGGGAGCAATGAGCAGTTCTTC; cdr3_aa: CASRGLAGSNEQFF
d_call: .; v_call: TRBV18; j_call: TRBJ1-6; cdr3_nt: TGTGCCAGCTCACCAACAGAGTATAATTCACCCCTCCACTTT; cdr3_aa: CASSPTEYNSPLHF
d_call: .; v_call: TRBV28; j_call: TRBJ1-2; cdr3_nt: TGTGCCAGCACCACCGCGGGGGTGGATAACTATGGCTACACCTTC; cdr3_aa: CASTTAGVDNYGYTF
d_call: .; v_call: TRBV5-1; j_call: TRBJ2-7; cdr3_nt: TGCGCCAGCAGCCTGGGGGGAGCGGACGAGCAGTACTTC; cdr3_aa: CASSLGGADEQYF
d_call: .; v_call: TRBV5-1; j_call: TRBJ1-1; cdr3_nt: TGCGCCAGCAGCTTATCTGGGAGGGCGGTGGCTTTCTTT; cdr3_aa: CASSLSGRAVAFF
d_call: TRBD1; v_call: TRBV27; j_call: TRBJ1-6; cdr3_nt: TGTGCCAGCAGTTCCCAGGGGGCGCTTGGTAATTCACCCCTCCACTTT; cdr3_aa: CASSSQGALGNSPLHF
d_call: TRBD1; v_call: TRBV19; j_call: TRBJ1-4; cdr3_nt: TGTGCCAGTAGTGGGGGACAGGCGGCCGGAAAACTGTTTTTT; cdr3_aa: CASSGGQAAGKLFF
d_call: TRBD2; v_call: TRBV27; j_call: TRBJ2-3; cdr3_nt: TGTGCCAGCAGTTTCGGGGGGAGAACAGATACGCAGTATTTT; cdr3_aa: CASSFGGRTDTQYF
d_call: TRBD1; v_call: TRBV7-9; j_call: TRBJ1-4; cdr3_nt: TGTGCCAGCAGCTCACAGGGGGCTGGGGGTTGGGAAAAACTGTTTTTT; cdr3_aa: CASSSQGAGGWEKLFF
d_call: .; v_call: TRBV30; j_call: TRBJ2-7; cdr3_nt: TGTGCCTGGAGTGTCAAGTCCGAGCAGTACTTC; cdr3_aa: CAWSVKSEQYF
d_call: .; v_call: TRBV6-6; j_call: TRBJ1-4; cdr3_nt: TGTGCCAGCAGAGCGGCAGGCGCAACTAATGAAAAACTGTTTTTT; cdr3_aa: CASRAAGATNEKLFF
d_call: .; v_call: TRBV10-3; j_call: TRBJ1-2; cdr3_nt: TGTGCCATCAGTGATGTTAGAGGCTACACCTTC; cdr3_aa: CAISDVRGYTF
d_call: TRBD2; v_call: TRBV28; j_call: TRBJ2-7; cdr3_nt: TGTGCCAGCACCTTAGCGGGAGATACCTACGAGCAGTACTTC; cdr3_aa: CASTLAGDTYEQYF
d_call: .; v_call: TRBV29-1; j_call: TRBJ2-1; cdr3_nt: TGCAGCGTGAGCCAGGGTTTGAATGAGCAGTTCTTC; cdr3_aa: CSVSQGLNEQFF
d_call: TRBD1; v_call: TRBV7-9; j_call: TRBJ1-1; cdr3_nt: TGTGCCAGCACCGGACAGGGGGGAACTGAAGCTTTCTTT; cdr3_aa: CASTGQGGTEAFF